This TCR beta chain was observed in a study of patients and donors after allogeneic stem cell transplantation. TCRdb processed the RT-PCR reads anew with MiXCR; each CDR3 protein has one entry. The table includes hundreds of thousands of distinct CDR3 sequences, more than 15% detected once. This clonotype was detected only a few times. V lost 2 bases, J lost 8 bases, and 7 bases lay in between. Germline CDR1 and CDR2: SGHVS and FQNEAQ. CDR3 length: 12 residues. The sequenced sample was blood, either unsorted or a sorted T cell fraction (not recorded which). The sequence was obtained from a human donor who was either an allogeneic HSCT recipient or a stem cell or donor lymphocyte infusion donor (not recorded which). It is not recorded whose cells these are; they may come from a transplant donor. The chain combines TRBV7-8 with TRBJ1-5; D ambiguous. CDR3 residues: CASSLRGEPQHF. CDR3 nucleotide sequence: TGTGCCAGCAGCTTACGTGGGGAGCCCCAGCATTTT.